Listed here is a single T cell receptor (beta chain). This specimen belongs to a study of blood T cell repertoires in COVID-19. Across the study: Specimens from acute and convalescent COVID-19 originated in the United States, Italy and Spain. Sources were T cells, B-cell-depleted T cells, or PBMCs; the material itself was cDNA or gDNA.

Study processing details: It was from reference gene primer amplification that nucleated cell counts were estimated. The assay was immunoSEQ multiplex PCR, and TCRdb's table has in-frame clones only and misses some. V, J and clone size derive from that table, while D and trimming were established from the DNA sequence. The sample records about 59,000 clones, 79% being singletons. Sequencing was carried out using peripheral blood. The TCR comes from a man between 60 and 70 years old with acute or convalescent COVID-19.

CDR3 bases: TGTGCCAGCTCACCATCATTGGGGAGTTCACCCCTCCACTTT. Its translation: CASSPSLGSSPLHF. The chain combines TRBV18 with TRBJ1-6, with D hard to call. The CDR3 is made up of 14 amino acids. V was trimmed by 2 bases and J by 9 bases, leaving 11 bases between them. Germline V CDR1 and CDR2: KGHSH, LQKENI.